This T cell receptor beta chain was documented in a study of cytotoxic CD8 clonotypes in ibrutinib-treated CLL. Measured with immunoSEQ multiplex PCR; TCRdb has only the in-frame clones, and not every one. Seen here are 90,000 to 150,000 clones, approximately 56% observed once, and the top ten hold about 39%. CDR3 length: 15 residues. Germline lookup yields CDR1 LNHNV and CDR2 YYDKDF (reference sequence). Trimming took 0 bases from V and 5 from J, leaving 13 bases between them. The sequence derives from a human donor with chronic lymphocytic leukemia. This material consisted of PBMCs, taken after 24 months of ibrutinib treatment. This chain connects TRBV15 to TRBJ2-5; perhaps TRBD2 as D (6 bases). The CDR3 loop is CATSRDQWSGETQYF. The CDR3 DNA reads TGTGCCACCAGCAGAGATCAGTGGAGCGGGGAGACCCAGTACTTC.